This T cell receptor (beta chain) was captured in a study of T cells after yellow fever vaccination. The J segment lost 7 bases and the V segment lost 6 bases, leaving 9 bases of the junction unmatched. The CDR3 is made up of 14 amino acids. TCRdb reprocessed the 5' RACE reads via MiXCR and lists one record per CDR3 protein. The data hold approximately 550,000 distinct CDR3 sequences, with approximately 13% observed a single time. The sample was PBMCs, taken on the day of the yellow fever booster vaccination. The rearrangement joins TRBV12-3 or TRBV12-4 to TRBJ2-5; 9 nucleotides match TRBD2. The TCR originated in a man in his thirties or forties who received the YFV17D yellow fever vaccine. CDR3 sequence (DNA): TGTGCCAGCAGCCTCATAGCGGGGGTTGGGACCCAGTACTTC. Translation: CASSLIAGVGTQYF.